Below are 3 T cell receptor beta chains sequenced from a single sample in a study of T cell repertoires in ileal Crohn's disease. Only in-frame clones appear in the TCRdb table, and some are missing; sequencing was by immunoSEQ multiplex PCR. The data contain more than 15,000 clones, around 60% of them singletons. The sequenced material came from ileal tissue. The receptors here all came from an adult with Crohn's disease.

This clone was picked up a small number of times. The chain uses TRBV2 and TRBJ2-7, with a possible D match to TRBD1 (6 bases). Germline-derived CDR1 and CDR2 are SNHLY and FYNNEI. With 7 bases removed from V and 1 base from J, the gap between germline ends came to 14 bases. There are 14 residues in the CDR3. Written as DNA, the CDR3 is TGTGCCAGCATCCTCGGGACACCTTCCTACGAGCAGTACTTC. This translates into CASILGTPSYEQYF.

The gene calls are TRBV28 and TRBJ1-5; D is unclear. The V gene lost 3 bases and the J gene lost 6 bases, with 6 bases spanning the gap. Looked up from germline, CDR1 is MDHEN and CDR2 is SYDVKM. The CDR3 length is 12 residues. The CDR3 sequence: CASSFEGQPQHF. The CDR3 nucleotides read TGTGCCAGCAGTTTTGAGGGTCAGCCCCAGCATTTT. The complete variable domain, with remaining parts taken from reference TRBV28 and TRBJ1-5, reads DVKVTQSSRYLVKRTGEKVFLECVQDMDHENMFWYRQDPGLGLRLIYFSYDVKMKEKGDIPEGYSVSREKKERFSLILESASTNQTSMYLCASSFEGQPQHFGDGTRLSIL.

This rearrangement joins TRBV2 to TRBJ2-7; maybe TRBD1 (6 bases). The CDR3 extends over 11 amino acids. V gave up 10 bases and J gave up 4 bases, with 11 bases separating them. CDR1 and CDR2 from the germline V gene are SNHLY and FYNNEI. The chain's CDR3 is CAISQGYEQYF. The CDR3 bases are TGTGCCATTTCACAGGGATACGAGCAGTACTTC.